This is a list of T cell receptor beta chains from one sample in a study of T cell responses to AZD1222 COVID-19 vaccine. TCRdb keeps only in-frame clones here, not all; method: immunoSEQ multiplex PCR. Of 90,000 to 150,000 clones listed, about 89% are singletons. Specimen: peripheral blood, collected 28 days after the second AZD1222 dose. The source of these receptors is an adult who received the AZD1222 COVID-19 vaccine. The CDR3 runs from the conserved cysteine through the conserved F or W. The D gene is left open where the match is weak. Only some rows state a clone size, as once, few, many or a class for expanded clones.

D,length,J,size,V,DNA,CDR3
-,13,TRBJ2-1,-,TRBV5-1,TGCGCCAGCAGCTGGAGAGAGTACAATGAGCAGTTCTTC,CASSWREYNEQFF
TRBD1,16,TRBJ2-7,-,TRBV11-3,TGTGCCAGCAGCCCAAGGGGCGGGACAGGGAATTACGAGCAGTACTTC,CASSPRGGTGNYEQYF
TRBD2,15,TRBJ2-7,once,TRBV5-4,TGTGCCAGCAGCTTAGGCCGGGGGGACCGGTACGAGCAGTACTTC,CASSLGRGDRYEQYF
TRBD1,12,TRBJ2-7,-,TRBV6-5,TGTGCCTCCGGGACAGGGTTCGGCGAGCAGTACTTC,CASGTGFGEQYF
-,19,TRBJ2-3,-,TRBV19,TGTGCCAGTAGTATAATTGACCGATTGGACAGAACCTCCACAGATACGCAGTATTTT,CASSIIDRLDRTSTDTQYF
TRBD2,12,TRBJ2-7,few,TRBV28,TGTGCCAGCAGTCCCTCCGGGACTAGCGGCAGATTC,CASSPSGTSGRF
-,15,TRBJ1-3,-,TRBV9,TGTGCCAGCAGCGTAGGGCGGGGGACGGGAAACACCATATATTTT,CASSVGRGTGNTIYF
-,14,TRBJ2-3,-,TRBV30,TGTGCCTGGAGACTGACAGCGGGTCTAGATACGCAGTATTTT,CAWRLTAGLDTQYF
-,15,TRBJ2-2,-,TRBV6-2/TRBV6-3,TGTGCCAGCAGTTACCCGGGACGGAACACCGGGGAGCTGTTTTTT,CASSYPGRNTGELFF
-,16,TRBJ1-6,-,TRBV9,TGTGCCAGCAGCGCTCGACCGGGGGGAGATAATTCACCCCTCCACTTT,CASSARPGGDNSPLHF
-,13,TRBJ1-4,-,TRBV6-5,TGTGCCAGCAGGAACCCTGGGGATGAAAAACTGTTTTTT,CASRNPGDEKLFF
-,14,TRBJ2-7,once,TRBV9,TGTGCCAGCAGCGTAGTCGCAGGAAACTACGAGCAGTACTTC,CASSVVAGNYEQYF
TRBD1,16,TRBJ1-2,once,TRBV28,TGTGCCAGCACCTCGGCCCTAGCAGGGGGCGAGAGTGGCTACACCTTC,CASTSALAGGESGYTF